Below are 7 T cell receptor beta chains sequenced from a single sample in a study of shared clonotypes between healthy human individuals. Naive-designated CD8 cells lacked CD45RO, were positively enriched for CCR7, and omitted terminally differentiated effector memory CD45RA+ cells. Measured with immunoSEQ multiplex PCR; TCRdb has only the in-frame clones, and not every one. Of around 2.1 million clones listed, about 92% are singletons. What was sequenced was naive CD8+ T cells from PBMCs. Receptors were obtained from a man aged 18-30 years in good health. Some clones in this sample may be carry-over from other donors' samples.

V gene TRBV5-6 combines with J gene TRBJ1-2; D gene ambiguous. This CDR3 contains 14 residues. CDR1 is SGHDT, CDR2 YYEEEE, per germline. Trimming took off 1 base at V and 4 bases at J, with 11 bases between the two ends. CDR3 loop: CASSLPPSPYGYTF. DNA of the CDR3: TGTGCCAGCAGCTTGCCGCCAAGCCCCTATGGCTACACCTTC.

The rearrangement links TRBV27 to TRBJ1-1; 8 bases are shared with TRBD1. The germline gives CDR1 MNHEY, CDR2 SMNVEV (reference sequence). This CDR3 has 12 residues. Trimming took 3 bases from V and 8 from J; bases not matched to a gene: 2. CDR3 in amino acids: CASSLTGEEAFF. Written as DNA, the CDR3 is TGTGCCAGCAGTTTGACAGGGGAAGAAGCTTTCTTT.

The chain carries TRBV7-6 and TRBJ2-1; 8 nucleotides agree with TRBD2. From germline, CDR1 is SGHVS and CDR2 FNYEAQ. Trimming cost V 5 bases and J 0 bases; bases outside gene matches: 6. This CDR3 region has 16 residues. Written as DNA, the CDR3 is TGTGCCAGCAGCCCCCCCCTAGCGGGCTCCTACAATGAGCAGTTCTTC. Its translation: CASSPPLAGSYNEQFF.

V gene TRBV9 combines with J gene TRBJ2-5; maybe TRBD1 (6 bases). The V end lost 3 bases, the J end lost 5 bases, and 8 bases lay between the germline ends. Germline-derived CDR1 and CDR2 are SGDLS and YYNGEE. The CDR3 extends over 12 amino acids. The CDR3 bases are TGTGCCAGCAGCGGGCAGGGGGAGACCCAGTACTTC. It specifies CASSGQGETQYF.

The rearrangement links TRBV2 to TRBJ2-7, with 8 bases aligning to TRBD1. CDR1 and CDR2 (germline): SNHLY, FYNNEI. This CDR3 region has 13 residues. Trimming took 5 bases from V and 6 from J; bases not matched to a gene: 6. CDR3 in amino acids: CASSMGQVGEQYF. The CDR3 nucleotides are TGTGCCAGCAGTATGGGACAGGTAGGCGAGCAGTACTTC.

The J gene is TRBJ2-3, the V gene TRBV6-6, with a possible D match to TRBD2 (5 bases). There are 16 residues in the CDR3. Germline CDR1 and CDR2: MNHNY and SVGAGI (reference sequence). Trimming removed 0 bases from V and 6 bases from J, with 16 bases in between. The CDR3 protein is CASSYSPAEVGDTQYF. In DNA, the CDR3 is TGTGCCAGCAGTTACTCGCCAGCGGAGGTCGGTGATACGCAGTATTTT.

The chain carries TRBV2 and TRBJ2-5; a weak D match, TRBD2 (5 bases). CDR1 and CDR2 (germline): SNHLY, FYNNEI. V was clipped by 2 bases and J by 1 base, with 14 bases between them. The CDR3 has 16 residues. This CDR3 reads CASSELGEAFQETQYF. CDR3 in DNA: TGTGCCAGCAGTGAATTGGGAGAGGCCTTCCAAGAGACCCAGTACTTC.